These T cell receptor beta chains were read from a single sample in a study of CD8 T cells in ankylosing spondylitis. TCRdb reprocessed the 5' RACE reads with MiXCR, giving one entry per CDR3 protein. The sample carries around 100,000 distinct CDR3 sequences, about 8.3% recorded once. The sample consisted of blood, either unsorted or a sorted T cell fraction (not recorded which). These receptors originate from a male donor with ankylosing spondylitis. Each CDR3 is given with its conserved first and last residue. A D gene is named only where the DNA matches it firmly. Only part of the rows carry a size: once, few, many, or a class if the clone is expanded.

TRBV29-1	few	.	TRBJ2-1	TGCAGCGTGGTCTATGCCTACAATGAGCAGTTCTTC	CSVVYAYNEQFF
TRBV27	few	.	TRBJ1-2	TGTGCCAGCAGTTTAAAGGGGTACGACTATGGCTACACCTTC	CASSLKGYDYGYTF
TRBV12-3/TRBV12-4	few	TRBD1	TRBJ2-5	TGTGCCAGCAGCTTCGGGGACAGGCAAGAGACCCAGTACTTC	CASSFGDRQETQYF
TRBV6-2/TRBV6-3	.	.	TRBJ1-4	TGTGCCAGCAGTTACCCGGACGGACTGTTTTTT	CASSYPDGLFF
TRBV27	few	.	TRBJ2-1	TGTGCCAGCAGTTGGACGGGGAACAATGAGCAGTTCTTC	CASSWTGNNEQFF
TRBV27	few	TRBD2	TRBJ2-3	TGTGCCAGCAGTTTTTCAGCGGGAGACGGGCCAGATACGCAGTATTTT	CASSFSAGDGPDTQYF
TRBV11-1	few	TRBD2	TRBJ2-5	TGTGCCAGCAGCTTAAGCGGGGAATCGGAGACCCAGTACTTC	CASSLSGESETQYF
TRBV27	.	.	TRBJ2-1	TGTGCCAGCAGTCCTTCGACAGCGTCTTTGTACCTGAGCTCCTACAATGAGCAGTTCTTC	CASSPSTASLYLSSYNEQFF
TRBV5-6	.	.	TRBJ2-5	TGTGCCAGCACGAGTGGGGGGATATGGGAGACCCAGTACTTC	CASTSGGIWETQYF
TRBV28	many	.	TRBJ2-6	TGTGCCAGCAGTCTGCAGGGGCCAAGTGCCAACGTCCTGACTTTC	CASSLQGPSANVLTF
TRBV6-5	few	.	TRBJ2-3	TGTGCCAGCAGTTACTCGATAGAAGGCACAGATACGCAGTATTTT	CASSYSIEGTDTQYF
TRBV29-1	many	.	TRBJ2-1	TGCAGCGTTGAGCAGGAGCTCTCCTACAATGAGCAGTTCTTC	CSVEQELSYNEQFF
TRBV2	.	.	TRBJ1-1	TGTGCCAGCAGTGCCTGGGGGGTTCGGGACACTGAAGCTTTCTTT	CASSAWGVRDTEAFF
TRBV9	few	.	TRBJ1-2	TGTGCCAGCAGCGTTCGTGGCAGAAATGGCTACACCTTC	CASSVRGRNGYTF
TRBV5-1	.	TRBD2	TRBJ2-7	TGCGCCAGCAGCTCGACTAGCGGGACTTACGAGCAGTACTTC	CASSSTSGTYEQYF
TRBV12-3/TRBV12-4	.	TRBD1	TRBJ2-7	TGTGCCAGCAGTTTACTCGGGACAGGGGGGCCCGAGCAGTACTTC	CASSLLGTGGPEQYF
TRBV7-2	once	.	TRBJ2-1	TGTGCCAGCAGCTTAATGTCAGGGGCCTACAATGAGCAGTTCTTC	CASSLMSGAYNEQFF
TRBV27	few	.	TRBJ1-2	TGTGCCAGCAGCTCTAATGGACAGAACCAGGGCTATGGCTACACCTTC	CASSSNGQNQGYGYTF